What follows describes a single T cell receptor (beta chain). It lacks a known antigen. No base quality information exists; no much larger clone differs at one position. The library came from 5' RACE. Sequencing used an Illumina HiSeq 2500. The second PCR ran for roughly 7 to 11 cycles and used a J-beta primer mix along with a sample-barcoded 5' primer. A template-switch 5' adaptor carrying 12 random nucleotides introduced a unique molecular identifier onto each TCR beta cDNA molecule. Each sample yielded at least 3 million CDR3-containing paired-end reads. First-strand cDNA was synthesized from all RNA with the Mint cDNA synthesis kit, primed by a TRBC-specific oligonucleotide. Following uracil-DNA glycosylase treatment, all cDNA underwent a first 18-cycle PCR with the universal primers M1SS and BC2_uni_R. The original pipeline was this. For normalization, 1 million high-quality reads, each with a distinct molecular identifier, were randomly selected from each sample. Instead of being binned into consensus sequences, reads with shared molecular identifiers were discarded. MiTCR, with a Q25 quality threshold and the strictest error-elimination algorithm, was used for CDR3 identification, clonotype clustering and error correction. A nonparametric unseen species model with Euler transformation was used to estimate a lower bound on total TCR beta diversity. Starting from the raw public reads, TCRdb applied fastp trimming at Q25, assembled clones with MiXCR and retained in-frame beta chains. One record per CDR3 amino acid sequence lists the most common genes and DNA. TCRdb, rather than the study authors, made the V and J calls. The sample data list about 780,000 distinct CDR3 sequences, and about 59% of these were observed just once. Together, the top ten hold roughly 25% of the sample.

The sample comes from a study of blood T cells in healthy people across ages (dated by TCRdb to about 2015). With regard to the full study: In model experiments, template switching captured about one uniquely barcoded TCR beta cDNA molecule for every two T cells. To avoid experimental bias, donors of different ages were spread randomly across the sequencing lanes. The donors were divided into four age groups: young (average around 16 years), middle-aged (almost 40), aged (about 60) and long-lived (about 80). Two additional independent replicas of 1 million unique cDNA reads from the same blood draw were analyzed for two donors (one aged 18 to 29 and one aged 80 or older). Age-related changes in TCR beta repertoire diversity were measured in the study by deep sequencing normalized with unique cDNA molecular identifiers. Beyond this particular receptor, the publication reports: Bulk unsorted PBMC profiling prevented conclusive comparison of naive and antigen-experienced compartments. Because donor CMV infection status was unknown, age-related changes in expanded clonotypes were potentially confounded. Compared with the aged group, the long-lived group had more naive CD4+ T cells, fewer expanded clones and increased TCR diversity, a pattern suggesting age selection. As age increased, observed TCR beta diversity per million T cells dropped in a roughly linear way, and a significant reduction was already evident by age 40. Estimates of total diversity based on one million sequenced T cells were regarded as lower bounds and as underestimates. Observed TCR beta diversity correlated strongly with the percentage of naive T cells measured by flow cytometry.

The donors were a few dozen Caucasian individuals from Russia, aged roughly 6 to 100 years, who were systemically healthy. Each donor gave 8.5 to 10 milliliters of peripheral blood, collected into EDTA-treated Vacutainer tubes. Ficoll-Paque density-gradient centrifugation was used to isolate PBMCs, with at least 6 million obtained per sample. Trizol reagent was used to extract total RNA from PBMCs, with at least 5.5 micrograms per sample. The percentages of naive CD45RAhigh/CD27high T cells were determined by flow cytometry on a PBMC aliquot from every donor. Based on the germline V gene, the CDR1 and CDR2 sequences are MNHEY and SVGEGT. Counted from cysteine to phenylalanine, this CDR3 has 19 amino acids. CDR3 DNA is the only sequence kept; it has 57 bases, read in frame from the first base. After removal of 6 bases from V and 1 base from J, the junction retains 14 bases not matched to a gene.

This TCR came from a man aged 25 to 40 in good health. The chain joins TRBV6-2 or TRBV6-3 to TRBJ2-4; 11 middle bases align to TRBD1. Material for sequencing was blood. DNA sequence: TGTGCCAGCAGAAAGGACAGGGGGCGTAATAAGGCGGCCAAAAACATTCAGTACTTC. It codes for CASRKDRGRNKAAKNIQYF.